Below, 8 T cell receptor beta chains from the same sample are listed, as sequenced in a study of blood T cell repertoires in COVID-19. Assay used: immunoSEQ multiplex PCR; TCRdb lists only in-frame clones, some missing. The sample carries some 370,000 clones, approximately 87% recorded once. Sequenced input: peripheral blood. The origin of the receptors is a woman aged 30 to 39 with COVID-19, enrolled during active disease.

This sequence joins TRBV4-1 and TRBJ2-7; no firm D call. The ends were cut back, 1 base at V and 6 bases at J, with 13 bases in the middle. This CDR3 is 14 amino acids long. From germline, CDR1 is MGHRA and CDR2 YSYEKL. The CDR3: CASSQAPLVGEQYF. In DNA form, the CDR3 reads TGCGCCAGCAGCCAAGCCCCCCTAGTAGGCGAGCAGTACTTC.

This clone was seen just once. The chain links TRBV5-1 to TRBJ2-2, with 10 bases lining up with TRBD1. The V segment lost 2 bases and the J segment 4 bases; nucleotides outside the gene matches: 5. There are 16 residues in the CDR3. Germline V CDR1 and CDR2: SGHRS, YFSETQ. CDR3 sequence reads: CASSFPGTGATGELFF. CDR3 DNA sequence: TGCGCCAGCAGCTTTCCCGGGACAGGGGCCACCGGGGAGCTGTTTTTT.

This clone was seen more than once but under ten times. This sequence joins TRBV9 and TRBJ2-1; TRBD2 agrees at 8 bases. The CDR3 totals 16 residues. With V trimmed by 2 bases and J by 5 bases, 9 bases remained unmatched. Germline CDR1 reads SGDLS; CDR2 reads YYNGEE. The CDR3 loop reads CASSVRPGGGHNEQFF. Here the CDR3 DNA reads TGTGCCAGCAGCGTCCGTCCGGGGGGGGGACACAATGAGCAGTTCTTC.

The chain carries TRBV19 and TRBJ2-3; possible D gene TRBD2, 5 bases. The V gene's germline CDR1 is LNHDA and CDR2 SQIVND (reference sequence). The ends were cut back, 6 bases at V and 0 bases at J, with 13 bases in the middle. The CDR3 is 15 residues long. The CDR3 spells CASRLQAVSTDTQYF. The CDR3 DNA is TGTGCCAGTAGACTCCAAGCGGTTAGCACAGATACGCAGTATTTT.

The V and J genes are TRBV6-6 and TRBJ2-7, with D perhaps matching TRBD1 (5 bases). The germline V gene encodes CDR1 MNHNY and CDR2 SVGAGI (reference sequence). Trimming pared 0 bases from V and 5 bases from J, leaving 11 bases between. This CDR3 region has 14 residues. CDR3 residues: CASSYSKGSDEQYF. In nucleotides, the CDR3 is TGTGCCAGCAGTTACTCGAAGGGGTCAGACGAGCAGTACTTC.

This chain uses TRBV5-1 with TRBJ1-2, with D possibly being TRBD1 (5 bases). The length of the CDR3 is 14 residues. Germline CDR1 and CDR2: SGHRS and YFSETQ. V was shortened by 0 bases and J by 2 bases, with 8 bases between the two germline ends. The CDR3 region is CASSLVGGNYGYTF. In DNA, the CDR3 is TGCGCCAGCAGCTTGGTGGGGGGAAACTATGGCTACACCTTC.

This clone has just one count. The J gene is TRBJ2-3, the V gene TRBV24-1; maybe TRBD2 (6 bases). From germline, CDR1 is KGHDR and CDR2 SFDVKD. This CDR3 spans 14 amino acids. V was cut by 5 bases and J by 5 bases, with 13 bases left in between. The CDR3 DNA reads TGTGCCACCAGTGTCGCGCGGGAAGGAGATACGCAGTATTTT. This encodes CATSVAREGDTQYF.

V is TRBV7-9 and J is TRBJ1-3; 7 bases map to TRBD1. The CDR3 is 15 amino acids. Trimming cost V 5 bases and J 3 bases; bases outside gene matches: 7. The germline gives CDR1 SEHNR, CDR2 FQNEAQ (reference sequence). The chain's CDR3 is CASSPQGVHGNTIYF. CDR3 coding DNA: TGTGCCAGCAGCCCCCAGGGGGTACATGGAAACACCATATATTTT.